Following are 32 T cell receptor beta chains from one sample sequenced in a study of CD8 T cells in Susac syndrome. Random hexamers were used to reverse transcribe roughly 0.45 to 1 ug of RNA. Each CDR3 protein is one row after TCRdb ran MiXCR on the immunoSEQ multiplex PCR reads. Of roughly 150,000 distinct CDR3 sequences detected, roughly 95% appear once; the ten largest clones hold around 0.08%. What was sequenced was CD4+ T cells from PBMCs. These TCRs come from a human donor with Susac syndrome.

The chain carries TRBV20-1 and TRBJ2-5; D possibly matches TRBD1 or TRBD2 (5 bases each). The CDR3 contains 13 residues. V gave up 6 bases and J gave up 1 base, with 12 bases separating them. Germline lookup yields CDR1 DFQATT and CDR2 SNEGSKA (reference sequence). The CDR3 DNA reads as TGCAGTGCCAACCCGGGACCCCAAGAGACCCAGTACTTC. Its protein is CSANPGPQETQYF.

This clonotype turned up a few times. This rearrangement joins TRBV18 to TRBJ1-1, with TRBD1 identical over 10 bases. Germline CDR1 reads KGHSH; CDR2 reads LQKENI. With V trimmed by 4 bases and J by 4 bases, 3 bases remained unmatched. The CDR3 sequence is 14 residues long. CDR3 loop: CASSLGQGSTEAFF. The DNA of the CDR3 is TGTGCCAGCTCACTGGGACAGGGGAGCACTGAAGCTTTCTTT. Full variable domain (missing parts from reference TRBV18 and TRBJ1-1): NAGVMQNPRHLVRRRGQEARLRCSPMKGHSHVYWYRQLPEEGLKFMVYLQKENIIDESGMPKERFSAEFPKEGPSILRIQQVVRGDSAAYFCASSLGQGSTEAFFGQGTRLTVV.

The sample holds one count of this clonotype. V is TRBV5-6 and J is TRBJ2-2; D not resolved. The CDR3 consists of 16 residues. The ends were cut back, 0 bases at V and 4 bases at J, with 13 bases in the middle. Germline CDR1 reads SGHDT; CDR2 reads YYEEEE. CDR3 loop: CASSLAVLAVTGELFF. CDR3 nucleotide sequence: TGTGCCAGCAGCTTGGCCGTGTTAGCAGTCACCGGGGAGCTGTTTTTT. Full variable domain (outside the CDR3, taken from reference TRBV5-6 and TRBJ2-2): DAGVTQSPTHLIKTRGQQVTLRCSPKSGHDTVSWYQQALGQGPQFIFQYYEEEERQRGNFPDRFSGHQFPNYSSELNVNALLLGDSALYLCASSLAVLAVTGELFFGEGSRLTVL.

The chain links TRBV29-1 to TRBJ2-7; tentatively, D is TRBD1 or TRBD2 (5 bases each). The V gene lost 3 bases and the J gene lost 5 bases, with 11 bases spanning the gap. CDR3 length: 12 amino acids. Germline V gene data show CDR1 as SQVTM and CDR2 as ANQGSEA. The CDR3 sequence is CSVDDRGDEQYF. In DNA, the CDR3 is TGCAGCGTTGATGACCGAGGGGACGAGCAGTACTTC.

V usage is TRBV12-3 or TRBV12-4 and J usage is TRBJ2-1; no firm D call. The CDR3 extends over 15 amino acids. V dropped 0 bases and J dropped 5 bases, with 11 bases sitting between them. CDR3 bases: TGTGCCAGCAGTTTAGCGTCCGTGACCAACAATGAGCAGTTCTTC. This translates into CASSLASVTNNEQFF.

V gene TRBV11-2 combines with J gene TRBJ2-4; possibly TRBD2 for D (5 bases). V was clipped by 1 base and J by 4 bases, with 8 bases between them. The CDR3 has 14 amino acids. CDR1 SGHAT and CDR2 FQNNGV come from the germline V gene. CDR3 sequence (DNA): TGTGCCAGCAGCTTAGTCGGCGGGAAAAACATTCAGTACTTC. This encodes CASSLVGGKNIQYF.

This clonotype was seen a handful of times. V usage is TRBV14 and J usage is TRBJ2-2; D ambiguous. In germline, CDR1 is SGHDN, CDR2 FVKESK. V gave up 3 bases and J gave up 6 bases, with 2 bases separating them. The CDR3 consists of 11 residues. Here the CDR3 DNA reads TGTGCCAGCAGCCAGGCCGGGGAGCTGTTTTTT. Its translation is CASSQAGELFF.

The J gene is TRBJ1-3, the V gene TRBV5-4, with D perhaps TRBD1 (5 bases). The CDR3 has 15 residues. Germline CDR1 and CDR2: SGHNT and YYREEE (reference sequence). V lost 7 bases and J lost 0, with 14 bases in between. CDR3 protein: CASAGDGVSGNTIYF. The CDR3 DNA sequence: TGTGCCAGCGCCGGGGACGGAGTCTCTGGAAACACCATATATTTT.

The rearrangement uses TRBV28 and TRBJ2-4, with 7 bases aligning to TRBD1. With V trimmed by 3 bases and J by 7 bases, 6 bases remained unmatched. The CDR3 consists of 14 residues. Germline V lookup: CDR1 MDHEN, CDR2 SYDVKM. The CDR3 DNA follows: TGTGCCAGCAGTTTTCCTGTGGACAGGAACATTCAGTACTTC. Translating gives CASSFPVDRNIQYF. Supplemented by reference TRBV28 and TRBJ2-4, the full variable domain reads DVKVTQSSRYLVKRTGEKVFLECVQDMDHENMFWYRQDPGLGLRLIYFSYDVKMKEKGDIPEGYSVSREKKERFSLILESASTNQTSMYLCASSFPVDRNIQYFGAGTRLSVL.

The V gene is TRBV29-1, the J gene TRBJ2-1; tentatively, D is TRBD2 (5 bases). The CDR3 has 13 amino acids. The V end lost 4 bases, the J end lost 0 bases, and 7 bases lay between the germline ends. Per the germline V gene, CDR1 is SQVTM and CDR2 is ANQGSEA. The DNA of the CDR3 is TGCAGCGTTGCGGGGAGCTCCTACAATGAGCAGTTCTTC. It yields the protein CSVAGSSYNEQFF.

The chain is built from TRBV20-1 and TRBJ2-5, with D perhaps being TRBD1 or TRBD2 (5 bases each). Trimming shortened V by 5 bases and J by 5 bases, and 15 bases separated the two germline ends. Germline values: CDR1 DFQATT, CDR2 SNEGSKA (reference sequence). This CDR3 comprises 13 residues. The CDR3 loop is CSAPGPGAETQYF. The CDR3 DNA is TGCAGTGCTCCCGGACCCGGGGCGGAGACCCAGTACTTC.

This clonotype was picked up one time. The chain carries TRBV11-2 and TRBJ2-5; 14 bases are a match to TRBD2. The germline gives CDR1 SGHAT, CDR2 FQNNGV. The CDR3 runs 18 residues. V lost 5 bases to trimming and J lost 0 bases; unmatched junction nucleotides: 8. Written as DNA, the CDR3 is TGTGCCAGCAGCATACAGGGACTAGCGGGGGTATACCAAGAGACCCAGTACTTC. Protein product: CASSIQGLAGVYQETQYF.

The chain combines TRBV7-2 with TRBJ2-7; D is undetermined. The CDR3 covers 13 residues. Germline-derived CDR1 and CDR2 are SGHTA and FQGNSA. Trimming took off 5 bases at V and 5 bases at J, with 13 bases between the two ends. CDR3 sequence (DNA): TGTGCCAGCAGCCCCGGTAGCTTCAACGAGCAGTACTTC. Its translation is CASSPGSFNEQYF.

This chain uses TRBV12-3 or TRBV12-4 with TRBJ2-5; perhaps TRBD1 as D (7 bases). This CDR3 spans 13 amino acids. Trimming removed 5 bases at V and 5 bases at J, with 12 bases between. This CDR3 is CASSPQGRETQYF. CDR3 bases: TGTGCCAGCAGTCCACAGGGGAGGGAGACCCAGTACTTC.

The rearrangement joins TRBV29-1 to TRBJ1-2, with 10 bases lining up with TRBD1. This CDR3 comprises 17 residues. V was clipped by 8 bases and J by 6 bases; unmatched bases: 21. The germline V gene has CDR1 SQVTM and CDR2 ANQGSEA. CDR3 DNA: TGCAGCACATCCTCCACCGGGACAGGGGAAGTCTATGATGGCTACACCTTC. Its translation is CSTSSTGTGEVYDGYTF.

This chain uses TRBV6-4 with TRBJ2-5, with D perhaps being TRBD1 or TRBD2 (5 bases each). The CDR3 totals 14 residues. The ends were cut back, 2 bases at V and 5 bases at J, with 12 bases in the middle. CDR1 and CDR2 from the germline V gene are MRHNA and SNTAGT. This CDR3 reads CASSDRGGSETQYF. The DNA of the CDR3 is TGTGCCAGCAGTGACCGGGGCGGGTCGGAGACCCAGTACTTC.

CDR3 in amino acids: CSVGDSSSEPQHF. The CDR3, as DNA: TGCAGCGTTGGGGACAGTTCGTCGGAGCCCCAGCATTTT. The chain has TRBV29-1 and TRBJ1-5; 7 bases are a match to TRBD1. This CDR3 region has 13 residues. Trimming took 4 bases from V and 8 from J; bases not matched to a gene: 8. Germline V lookup: CDR1 SQVTM, CDR2 ANQGSEA.

The genes are TRBV14 and TRBJ1-1; TRBD1 is a possible D gene (6 bases). The V end lost 4 bases, the J end lost 4 bases, and 10 bases lay between the germline ends. This CDR3 contains 13 residues. In germline, CDR1 is SGHDN, CDR2 FVKESK. CDR3 bases: TGTGCCAGCAGCCCTTTAGGGGGCACTGAAGCTTTCTTT. Protein: CASSPLGGTEAFF.

The gene calls are TRBV7-6 and TRBJ1-3; a possible D gene is TRBD1 (6 bases). Per the germline V gene, CDR1 is SGHVS and CDR2 is FNYEAQ. V dropped 1 base and J dropped 0 bases, with 10 bases sitting between them. There are 16 residues in the CDR3. The chain's CDR3 is CASSLGQVDSGNTIYF. In DNA, the CDR3 is TGTGCCAGCAGCTTAGGACAGGTGGACTCTGGAAACACCATATATTTT.

In nucleotides, the CDR3 is TGCAGCGCTGGGACGGTCAATGAAAAACTGTTTTTT. Translation gives CSAGTVNEKLFF. This chain uses TRBV29-1 with TRBJ1-4, with D maybe TRBD1 (5 bases). V was shortened by 7 bases and J by 5 bases, with 11 bases between the two germline ends. This CDR3 has 12 residues. Germline V gene sequence: CDR1 SQVTM, CDR2 ANQGSEA.

This sequence joins TRBV29-1 and TRBJ2-1; TRBD1 aligns across 9 bases. V trimming: 3 bases; J trimming: 7 bases; junction bases outside the gene matches: 4. This CDR3 is 13 amino acids long. Germline-derived CDR1 and CDR2 are SQVTM and ANQGSEA. The DNA of the CDR3 is TGCAGCGTTGAGGGACAGGGTGGGAATGAGCAGTTCTTC. This sequence encodes CSVEGQGGNEQFF.

The chain combines TRBV18 with TRBJ1-1; D is unresolved. The CDR3 covers 12 residues. Germline CDR1 is KGHSH and CDR2 is LQKENI. V was shortened by 4 bases and J by 2 bases, with 5 bases between the two germline ends. The DNA for the CDR3 is TGTGCCAGCTCACAGTCTAACACTGAAGCTTTCTTT. It yields the protein CASSQSNTEAFF.

The CDR3 coding sequence is TGCAGCGGAGACTGGCTCGGGAGTTACACCTTC. As protein: CSGDWLGSYTF. The rearrangement links TRBV29-1 to TRBJ1-2; D is unclear. The V end lost 7 bases, the J end lost 11 bases, and 17 bases lay between the germline ends. Germline V gene lookup returns CDR1 SQVTM and CDR2 ANQGSEA. The CDR3 totals 11 residues.

V is TRBV28 and J is TRBJ1-3; D uncertain. This CDR3 region has 16 residues. Trimming left V 9 bases short and J 4 bases short, with 22 bases between. Looked up from germline, CDR1 is MDHEN and CDR2 is SYDVKM. The CDR3 sequence is CASFPPSPKVGNTIYF. The CDR3 coding sequence is TGTGCCAGTTTCCCCCCGAGCCCTAAGGTGGGAAACACCATATATTTT.

The chain carries TRBV7-9 and TRBJ2-1; no clear D. V shed 4 bases and J shed 8 bases, with 9 bases lying between them. The CDR3 sequence is 12 residues long. Germline V gives CDR1 SEHNR, CDR2 FQNEAQ (reference sequence). CDR3 region: CASSSHGYEQFF. Here the CDR3 DNA reads TGTGCCAGCAGCTCCCATGGGTATGAGCAGTTCTTC.

The chain carries TRBV20-1 and TRBJ2-1; no definite D call. CDR1 DFQATT and CDR2 SNEGSKA come from the germline V gene (reference sequence). The CDR3 is made up of 12 amino acids. V was cut by 2 bases and J by 5 bases, with 7 bases left in between. This CDR3 reads CSARNFHNEQFF. CDR3 in DNA: TGCAGTGCTAGAAACTTCCACAATGAGCAGTTCTTC.

V is TRBV29-1 and J is TRBJ2-3, with TRBD2 matching over 7 bases. The germline V gene encodes CDR1 SQVTM and CDR2 ANQGSEA. V was pared by 5 bases and J by 2 bases, with 7 bases of the junction left unmatched. CDR3 length: 14 amino acids. The CDR3 region is CSVPWGGNTDTQYF. CDR3 sequence (DNA): TGCAGCGTTCCCTGGGGGGGGAACACAGATACGCAGTATTTT.

This clonotype occurred a few times. The V and J genes are TRBV29-1 and TRBJ1-2; D is perhaps TRBD1 (5 bases). Germline V gives CDR1 SQVTM, CDR2 ANQGSEA. There are 13 residues in the CDR3. Trimming removed 4 bases from V and 8 bases from J, with 17 bases in between. The CDR3 reads CSVVSQGLSGYTF. CDR3 bases: TGCAGCGTTGTGTCCCAGGGCTTAAGCGGCTACACCTTC. The whole variable domain, remainder taken from reference TRBV29-1 and TRBJ1-2, is SAVISQKPSRDICQRGTSLTIQCQVDSQVTMMFWYRQQPGQSLTLIATANQGSEATYESGFVIDKFPISRPNLTFSTLTVSNMSPEDSSIYLCSVVSQGLSGYTFGSGTRLTVV.

The chain recombines TRBV6-5 with TRBJ1-5; possibly TRBD1 for D (5 bases). The CDR3 sequence is 13 residues long. V was cut by 6 bases and J by 5 bases, with 11 bases left in between. Germline values: CDR1 MNHEY, CDR2 SVGAGI. The CDR3 DNA reads TGTGCCAGCAGGGAGGGGATGTATCAGCCCCAGCATTTT. Protein sequence: CASREGMYQPQHF.

The chain uses TRBV15 and TRBJ2-6; possibly TRBD1 for D (5 bases). The CDR3 totals 18 residues. Germline assignment: CDR1 LNHNV and CDR2 YYDKDF (reference sequence). Trimming took 0 bases from V and 1 from J, leaving 13 bases between them. CDR3 sequence (DNA): TGTGCCACCAGCAGAGACCTGGGGCGAGGTTCTGGGGCCAACGTCCTGACTTTC. Protein product: CATSRDLGRGSGANVLTF.

This clonotype was counted a single time. V and J are TRBV6-2 or TRBV6-3 and TRBJ1-2; D call uncertain. CDR3 length: 13 amino acids. In germline, CDR1 is MNHEY, CDR2 SVGEGT. Trimming pared 3 bases from V and 2 bases from J, leaving 7 bases between. CDR3 loop: CASSYQVNYGYTF. In DNA, the CDR3 is TGTGCCAGCAGTTATCAGGTCAACTATGGCTACACCTTC.

The J gene is TRBJ1-2, the V gene TRBV12-5; a weak D match, TRBD1 (5 bases). This CDR3 is 14 amino acids long. The germline V and J ends were trimmed by 3 bases and 1 base, with 9 bases remaining between them. The germline CDR1 and CDR2 sequences are LGHNT and FRNRAP. The CDR3 nucleotides read TGTGCTAGTGGTTTATCAGGGATTAACTATGGCTACACCTTC. This encodes CASGLSGINYGYTF.